The clone carrying this T cell receptor beta chain has only one observation. Its specificity is unknown. Between the trimmed V and J ends, which lost 0 bases and 0 bases, there was a span of 15 bases. Germline lookup yields CDR1 MGHRA and CDR2 YSYEKL. This CDR3 region has 18 residues. This entry comes from a study of T cell repertoires in cytomegalovirus infection. In the study overall: In the study, CMV epitopes included recently identified HLA-C-restricted and well-studied HLA-B-restricted ones.

TCRdb reprocessed the reads via MiXCR and lists one record per CDR3 protein. The sample has hundreds of thousands of distinct CDR3 sequences; 32% are singletons. The clonotype was recovered from a human donor in good health (CMV status not recorded). Some clones in this sample may be carry-over from other donors' samples. Sequencing was performed on cultured CD8+ T cells from PBMCs, taken from culture after CMV antigen stimulation. The chain recombines TRBV4-1 with TRBJ1-5, with D maybe TRBD1 (5 bases). In DNA, the CDR3 is TGCGCCAGCAGCCAAGATAGAAGGGGATCTTATAGCAATCAGCCCCAGCATTTT. Translating gives CASSQDRRGSYSNQPQHF.